This T cell receptor (beta chain) comes out of a study of T cells in pancreatic ductal adenocarcinoma. Study-level points and caveats: Unique clonotypes were roughly 8-fold more numerous in blood than in tumor. Tumor and blood clonality did not differ significantly, about 0.1 versus 0.07. Comparisons of tumor and blood clonality may show falsely lower tumor diversity.

Surgery without prior neoadjuvant therapy was the treatment of the selected pancreatic ductal adenocarcinoma patients. Profiling relied on immunoSEQ multiplex PCR, and the TCRdb table lists in-frame clones only, not all of them. The table records more than 85,000 clones, roughly 95% of them present only once. The CDR3 runs to 13 residues. Germline loops: CDR1 MDHEN, CDR2 SYDVKM. V was clipped by 8 bases and J by 3 bases; unmatched bases: 4. As to this clone: What it binds is unknown.

The V gene is TRBV28, the J gene TRBJ2-4; 7 bases are a match to TRBD2. Sequenced: PBMCs. This sequence originates from a human donor with pancreatic ductal adenocarcinoma. In nucleotides, the CDR3 is TGTGCCAGCCAACGGGGGGTCAAAAACATTCAGTACTTC. Its translation: CASQRGVKNIQYF.